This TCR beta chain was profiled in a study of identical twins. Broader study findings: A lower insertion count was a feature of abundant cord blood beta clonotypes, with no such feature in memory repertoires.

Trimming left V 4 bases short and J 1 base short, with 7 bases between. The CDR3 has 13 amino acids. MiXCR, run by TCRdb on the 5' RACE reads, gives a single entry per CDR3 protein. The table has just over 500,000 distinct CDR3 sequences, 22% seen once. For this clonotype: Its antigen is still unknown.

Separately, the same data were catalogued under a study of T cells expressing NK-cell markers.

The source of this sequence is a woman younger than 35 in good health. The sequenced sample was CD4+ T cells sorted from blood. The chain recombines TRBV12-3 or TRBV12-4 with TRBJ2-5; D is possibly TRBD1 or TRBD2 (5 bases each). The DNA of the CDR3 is TGTGCCAGCAGTTGGGACCCCCAAGAGACCCAGTACTTC. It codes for CASSWDPQETQYF.